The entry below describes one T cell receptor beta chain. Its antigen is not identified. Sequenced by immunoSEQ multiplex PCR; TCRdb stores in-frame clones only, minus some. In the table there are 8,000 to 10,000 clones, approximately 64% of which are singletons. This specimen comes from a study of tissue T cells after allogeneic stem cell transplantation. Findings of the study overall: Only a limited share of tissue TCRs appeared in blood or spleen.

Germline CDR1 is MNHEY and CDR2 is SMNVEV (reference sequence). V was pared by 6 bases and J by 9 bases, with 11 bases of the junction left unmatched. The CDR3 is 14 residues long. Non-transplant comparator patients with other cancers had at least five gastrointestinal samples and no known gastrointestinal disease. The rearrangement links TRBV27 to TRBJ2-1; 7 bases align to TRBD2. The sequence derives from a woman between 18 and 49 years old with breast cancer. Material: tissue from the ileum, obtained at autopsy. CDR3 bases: TGTGCCAGCAGCCTGACTAGCCCTGAGGGTGAGCAGTTCTTC. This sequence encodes CASSLTSPEGEQFF.